These T cell receptor beta chains were read from a single sample in a study of ipilimumab plus nivolumab after autologous stem cell transplantation. Some clones are missing from TCRdb's copy, which holds only in-frame ones; the method was immunoSEQ multiplex PCR. The data show about 40,000 clones, 85% to 95% seen once. Material: PBMCs, obtained in a trial of ipilimumab plus nivolumab as post-transplant consolidation. The receptors originated from a male donor with multiple myeloma. The CDR3 runs from the conserved cysteine through the conserved F or W. Fields, in order: D gene, V gene, clone size, J gene, CDR3 DNA, CDR3 protein. The D gene is left open where the match is weak. Clone sizes are given selectively: once, few, many, or a class where the clone is expanded.

d_call: TRBD2
v_call: TRBV4-1
clone_size: once
j_call: TRBJ2-1
cdr3_nt: TGCGCCAGCAGCCAACGGACTAGCGCAAACAATGAGCAGTTCTTC
cdr3_aa: CASSQRTSANNEQFF

d_call: .
v_call: TRBV19
clone_size: .
j_call: TRBJ1-5
cdr3_nt: TGTGCCAGTAGCCCCGGGAGCCGGGGCAATCAGCCCCAGCATTTT
cdr3_aa: CASSPGSRGNQPQHF

d_call: .
v_call: TRBV28
clone_size: .
j_call: TRBJ2-3
cdr3_nt: TGTGCCAGCAGGTCCGGAGGGTCGGCAGATACGCAGTATTTT
cdr3_aa: CASRSGGSADTQYF

d_call: .
v_call: TRBV5-4
clone_size: once
j_call: TRBJ1-6
cdr3_nt: TGTGCCAGCAGCTTGGTACTAGAAAATTCACCCCTCCACTTT
cdr3_aa: CASSLVLENSPLHF

d_call: .
v_call: TRBV7-3
clone_size: .
j_call: TRBJ1-2
cdr3_nt: TGTGCCAGCAGCTCGCCGACAGGCGACAAGATTGCCTTC
cdr3_aa: CASSSPTGDKIAF

d_call: TRBD2
v_call: TRBV5-1
clone_size: .
j_call: TRBJ2-5
cdr3_nt: TGCGCCAGCAGCTTCCTTAGGATTGTGCGGGAGATAGGGACCCAGTACTTC
cdr3_aa: CASSFLRIVREIGTQYF

d_call: .
v_call: TRBV7-9
clone_size: .
j_call: TRBJ2-7
cdr3_nt: TGTGCCAGCAGCTTCGTCAGGACTTCACAGGGCGCCTACGAGCAGTACTTC
cdr3_aa: CASSFVRTSQGAYEQYF

d_call: .
v_call: TRBV11-3
clone_size: .
j_call: TRBJ2-7
cdr3_nt: TGTGCCAGCAGCCCCCGGCGCCATGAGTACGAGCAGTACTTC
cdr3_aa: CASSPRRHEYEQYF

d_call: .
v_call: TRBV27
clone_size: .
j_call: TRBJ2-2
cdr3_nt: TGTGCCAGCAGGGATCAGGGGCTGACCGGGGAGCTGTTTTTT
cdr3_aa: CASRDQGLTGELFF

d_call: .
v_call: TRBV5-4
clone_size: .
j_call: TRBJ1-2
cdr3_nt: TGTGCCAGCAGCTTGACAGTGGGGACTCCAGGATATGGCTACACCTTC
cdr3_aa: CASSLTVGTPGYGYTF

d_call: .
v_call: TRBV7-3
clone_size: .
j_call: TRBJ2-2
cdr3_nt: TGTGCCAGCAGCTACGTTCCCACCGGGGAGCTGTTTTTT
cdr3_aa: CASSYVPTGELFF

d_call: .
v_call: TRBV11-2
clone_size: .
j_call: TRBJ2-6
cdr3_nt: TGTGCCAGCGACCGCTCTGGGGCCAACGTCCTGACTTTC
cdr3_aa: CASDRSGANVLTF

d_call: TRBD1
v_call: TRBV6-5
clone_size: .
j_call: TRBJ2-5
cdr3_nt: TGTGCCAGCAGCCCGCGGACAGGGCCTATAGAGACCCAGTACTTC
cdr3_aa: CASSPRTGPIETQYF

d_call: .
v_call: TRBV30
clone_size: .
j_call: TRBJ2-2
cdr3_nt: TGTGCCTGGAAGGGGGACCCCGGGGAGCTGTTTTTT
cdr3_aa: CAWKGDPGELFF

d_call: TRBD1
v_call: TRBV11-2
clone_size: .
j_call: TRBJ2-7
cdr3_nt: TGTGCCAGCGGGACAGGGGTGCACGAGCAGTACTTC
cdr3_aa: CASGTGVHEQYF

d_call: .
v_call: TRBV11-2
clone_size: .
j_call: TRBJ2-7
cdr3_nt: TGTGCCAGCAGGGGGGGCGAGCAGTACTTC
cdr3_aa: CASRGGEQYF

d_call: .
v_call: TRBV7-3
clone_size: .
j_call: TRBJ1-6
cdr3_nt: TGTGCCAGCAGCTTAATACCGGAGCCAAATTCACCCCTCCACTTT
cdr3_aa: CASSLIPEPNSPLHF

d_call: .
v_call: TRBV6-5
clone_size: .
j_call: TRBJ2-5
cdr3_nt: TGTGCCAGCAGTTACTCTAGCGCCCAAGAGACCCAGTACTTC
cdr3_aa: CASSYSSAQETQYF

d_call: TRBD2
v_call: TRBV4-1
clone_size: .
j_call: TRBJ2-1
cdr3_nt: TGCGCCAGCAGCCAAAGCGGGAGGGCTAATGAGCAGTTCTTC
cdr3_aa: CASSQSGRANEQFF

d_call: .
v_call: TRBV13
clone_size: .
j_call: TRBJ2-7
cdr3_nt: TGTGCCAGCAGCCGAGCGTTGCTCGAGCAGTACTTC
cdr3_aa: CASSRALLEQYF

d_call: TRBD2
v_call: TRBV11-2
clone_size: once
j_call: TRBJ2-3
cdr3_nt: TGTGCCAGCAGCATGATAGCGGGAGGCACAGATACGCAGTATTTT
cdr3_aa: CASSMIAGGTDTQYF

d_call: .
v_call: TRBV5-1
clone_size: .
j_call: TRBJ2-5
cdr3_nt: TGCGCCAGCCAAGGACAGGGAGGGATCCAAGAGACCCAGTACTTC
cdr3_aa: CASQGQGGIQETQYF

d_call: TRBD1
v_call: TRBV19
clone_size: .
j_call: TRBJ1-2
cdr3_nt: TGTGCCAGTAGTGAACTGGGACAGGGGCTAATTGGCTACACCTTC
cdr3_aa: CASSELGQGLIGYTF

d_call: .
v_call: TRBV5-1
clone_size: .
j_call: TRBJ1-1
cdr3_nt: TGCGCCAGCAGGAGTGGCCCAACTGAAGCTTTCTTT
cdr3_aa: CASRSGPTEAFF

d_call: .
v_call: TRBV19
clone_size: .
j_call: TRBJ2-4
cdr3_nt: TGTGCCAGTAGTACGGGGGACTCGAGGAACGGCATTCAGTACTTC
cdr3_aa: CASSTGDSRNGIQYF

d_call: .
v_call: TRBV28
clone_size: .
j_call: TRBJ2-7
cdr3_nt: TGTGCCAGCAGTTTCCTTAGGACGGCGAGCTCCTACGAGCAGTACTTC
cdr3_aa: CASSFLRTASSYEQYF

d_call: TRBD2
v_call: TRBV28
clone_size: .
j_call: TRBJ2-2
cdr3_nt: TGTGCCAGCACCCTAGCGGGAGACCGCACCGGGGAGCTGTTTTTT
cdr3_aa: CASTLAGDRTGELFF

d_call: .
v_call: TRBV7-9
clone_size: .
j_call: TRBJ1-2
cdr3_nt: TGTGCCAGCAGCTACAACTATGGCTACACCTTC
cdr3_aa: CASSYNYGYTF

d_call: .
v_call: TRBV4-3
clone_size: .
j_call: TRBJ2-7
cdr3_nt: TGCGCCAGCAGCCAAGATTTACAGGGAGAGCAGTACTTC
cdr3_aa: CASSQDLQGEQYF

d_call: .
v_call: TRBV2
clone_size: .
j_call: TRBJ1-5
cdr3_nt: TGTGCCAGCAGTGTTGGAGAGAATCAGCCCCAGCATTTT
cdr3_aa: CASSVGENQPQHF

d_call: TRBD2
v_call: TRBV5-6
clone_size: .
j_call: TRBJ2-3
cdr3_nt: TGTGCCAGCAGCTCGCGGTGGGCGGGGGTAGGGCGAGATACGCAGTATTTT
cdr3_aa: CASSSRWAGVGRDTQYF

d_call: .
v_call: TRBV5-4
clone_size: .
j_call: TRBJ2-1
cdr3_nt: TGTGCCAGCAGCTCCGGGACCACTTACAATGAGCAGTTCTTC
cdr3_aa: CASSSGTTYNEQFF

d_call: .
v_call: TRBV29-1
clone_size: .
j_call: TRBJ1-2
cdr3_nt: TGCAGCGTACAGGGAGCGGGCTATGGCTACACCTTC
cdr3_aa: CSVQGAGYGYTF

d_call: .
v_call: TRBV30
clone_size: .
j_call: TRBJ2-5
cdr3_nt: TGTGCCTTCCAGGGTGGGAGGGAGACCCAGTACTTC
cdr3_aa: CAFQGGRETQYF

d_call: TRBD2
v_call: TRBV5-1
clone_size: once
j_call: TRBJ2-7
cdr3_nt: TGCGCCAGCAGCTTGGCGTCCCGGGACTACGCCCCTTACGAGCAGTACTTC
cdr3_aa: CASSLASRDYAPYEQYF

d_call: .
v_call: TRBV7-8
clone_size: .
j_call: TRBJ2-1
cdr3_nt: TGTGCCAGCAGCGCGGGGTGGGATGAGCAGTTCTTC
cdr3_aa: CASSAGWDEQFF

d_call: .
v_call: TRBV4-3
clone_size: .
j_call: TRBJ1-5
cdr3_nt: TGCGCCAGCAGCCAATCGACCAGCCAGCCCCAGCATTTT
cdr3_aa: CASSQSTSQPQHF

d_call: .
v_call: TRBV11-1
clone_size: once
j_call: TRBJ2-3
cdr3_nt: TGTGCCAGCAGCTTAGGGCGCACAGATACGCAGTATTTT
cdr3_aa: CASSLGRTDTQYF

d_call: TRBD2
v_call: TRBV27
clone_size: .
j_call: TRBJ2-1
cdr3_nt: TGTGCCAGCAGTTTAAAATCCCCGCTTAGCGGGAGTGGAGTTTACAATGAGCAGTTCTTC
cdr3_aa: CASSLKSPLSGSGVYNEQFF

d_call: .
v_call: TRBV7-6
clone_size: .
j_call: TRBJ2-2
cdr3_nt: TGTGCCAGCATTCTCAGATCGAACACCGGGGAGCTGTTTTTT
cdr3_aa: CASILRSNTGELFF

d_call: .
v_call: TRBV6-5
clone_size: .
j_call: TRBJ2-3
cdr3_nt: TGTGCCAGCAGTTACTCGAACGGGATGAAGCAGTATTTT
cdr3_aa: CASSYSNGMKQYF

d_call: .
v_call: TRBV7-2
clone_size: .
j_call: TRBJ1-1
cdr3_nt: TGTGCCAGCAGCTTAGGGGGACACACTGAAGCTTTCTTT
cdr3_aa: CASSLGGHTEAFF

d_call: TRBD1
v_call: TRBV7-2
clone_size: .
j_call: TRBJ2-1
cdr3_nt: TGTGCCAGCAGAGTGGGGCAGGGGGTTTACAATGAGCAGTTCTTC
cdr3_aa: CASRVGQGVYNEQFF

d_call: .
v_call: TRBV29-1
clone_size: .
j_call: TRBJ2-7
cdr3_nt: TGCAGCGTTGAGAAGAGCTCCTACGAGCAGTACTTC
cdr3_aa: CSVEKSSYEQYF

d_call: TRBD1
v_call: TRBV6-1
clone_size: .
j_call: TRBJ2-5
cdr3_nt: TGTGCCAGCAGATATCTAGTGGGACAGAAAGAGACCCAGTACTTC
cdr3_aa: CASRYLVGQKETQYF

d_call: .
v_call: TRBV2
clone_size: .
j_call: TRBJ2-3
cdr3_nt: TGTGCCAGCAACCCCGCCGGGGCGCTAGATACGCAGTATTTT
cdr3_aa: CASNPAGALDTQYF

d_call: TRBD1
v_call: TRBV27
clone_size: .
j_call: TRBJ2-1
cdr3_nt: TGTGCCAGCAGTCCCCTAGCCGGGACAGGGAGGAATGAGCAGTTCTTC
cdr3_aa: CASSPLAGTGRNEQFF

d_call: .
v_call: TRBV10-2
clone_size: .
j_call: TRBJ2-1
cdr3_nt: TGCGCCAGCAGGATAATGACTAGTTGGGAGCAGTTCTTC
cdr3_aa: CASRIMTSWEQFF

d_call: TRBD1
v_call: TRBV6-6
clone_size: few
j_call: TRBJ1-1
cdr3_nt: TGTGCCAGCAGTTACACCACGGGGACAGCGAACACTGAAGCTTTCTTT
cdr3_aa: CASSYTTGTANTEAFF

d_call: .
v_call: TRBV21-1
clone_size: .
j_call: TRBJ2-1
cdr3_nt: TGTGCCAGCAGCAAGAGGGGGCTAGCGGGAATGGTCTCCTACAATGAGCAGTTCTTC
cdr3_aa: CASSKRGLAGMVSYNEQFF

d_call: .
v_call: TRBV28
clone_size: .
j_call: TRBJ2-2
cdr3_nt: TGTGCCAGCAGTTTATTTCTCACCGGGGAGCTGTTTTTT
cdr3_aa: CASSLFLTGELFF